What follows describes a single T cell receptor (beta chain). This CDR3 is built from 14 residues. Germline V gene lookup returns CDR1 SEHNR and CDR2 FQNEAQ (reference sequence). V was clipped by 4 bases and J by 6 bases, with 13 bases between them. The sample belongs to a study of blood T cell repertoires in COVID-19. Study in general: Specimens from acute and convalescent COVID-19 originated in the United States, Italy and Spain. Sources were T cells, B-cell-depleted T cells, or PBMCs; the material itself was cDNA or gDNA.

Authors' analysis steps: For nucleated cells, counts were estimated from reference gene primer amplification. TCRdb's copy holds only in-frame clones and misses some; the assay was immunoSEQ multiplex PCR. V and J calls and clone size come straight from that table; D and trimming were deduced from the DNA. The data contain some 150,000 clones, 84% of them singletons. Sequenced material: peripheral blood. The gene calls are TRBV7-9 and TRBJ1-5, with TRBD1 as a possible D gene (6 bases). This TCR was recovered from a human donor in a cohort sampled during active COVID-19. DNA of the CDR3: TGTGCCAGCAGCTCGGCGGGGGGCCCTCAGCCCCAGCATTTT. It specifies CASSSAGGPQPQHF.